The T cell receptor beta chain described here comes from a study of human T cells and chemical hapten exposure. Study details: 2% DPC applied to an approximately 2 cm by approximately 2 cm arm area sensitized donors. Patients received weekly diphenylcyclopropenone doses to the scalp throughout the approximately 24-week study.

Documented time point: pre-sensitization, week 0. Stated treatment: therapeutic diphenylcyclopropenone sensitization with weekly scalp DPC. Only after blood had been drawn was each patch test applied. Comments on this clonotype: Antigen specificity is unknown.

Using its own MiXCR run on the RACE reads, TCRdb lists one record per CDR3 protein. Of 120,000 or so distinct CDR3 sequences in the sample, roughly 14% were seen once. Study-level findings and limits: Positively correlated with patch test score were the counts of PT1 expanded TCRs.

This sequence was found in a woman aged 18-35 years with alopecia areata. Some clones in this sample may be carry-over from other donors' samples. The sequencing here drew on whole blood, taken in connection with sensitization to the hapten diphenylcyclopropenone (DPC).

CDR3 bases: TGTGCCAGCAGCCAAAACCCAGATACGCAGTATTTT. Amino acids: CASSQNPDTQYF. The chain is built from TRBV11-2 and TRBJ2-3, with D hard to call. The CDR3 runs to 12 residues. Germline CDR1 and CDR2: SGHAT and FQNNGV. Trimming pared 5 bases from V and 4 bases from J, leaving 7 bases between. Supplemented by reference TRBV11-2 and TRBJ2-3, the full variable domain reads EAGVAQSPRYKIIEKRQSVAFWCNPISGHATLYWYQQILGQGPKLLIQFQNNGVVDDSQLPKDRFSAERLKGVDSTLKIQPAKLEDSAVYLCASSQNPDTQYFGPGTRLTVL.